This T cell receptor (beta chain) appears in the sequencing data of a study of TIL therapy for anti-PD-1-resistant metastatic lung cancer. The V gene's germline CDR1 is SQVTM and CDR2 ANQGSEA. V was trimmed by 3 bases and J by 5 bases, leaving 13 bases between them. The CDR3 totals 13 residues. Indicated time point: pre-treatment sample, taken before nivolumab and TIL therapy. The libraries were made with immunoSEQ v3. Profiled with immunoSEQ multiplex PCR; TCRdb holds only in-frame clones, not every one. The sample lists tens of thousands of clones; around three quarters were seen once. The clonotype comes from a woman aged 25-80 years with non-small cell lung cancer. The material was blood, obtained at baseline. The rearrangement joins TRBV29-1 to TRBJ1-1; D gene uncertain. Here the CDR3 DNA reads TGCAGCGTTGAGGAGAGGGCCGGTACTGAAGCTTTCTTT. Translated, it gives CSVEERAGTEAFF.